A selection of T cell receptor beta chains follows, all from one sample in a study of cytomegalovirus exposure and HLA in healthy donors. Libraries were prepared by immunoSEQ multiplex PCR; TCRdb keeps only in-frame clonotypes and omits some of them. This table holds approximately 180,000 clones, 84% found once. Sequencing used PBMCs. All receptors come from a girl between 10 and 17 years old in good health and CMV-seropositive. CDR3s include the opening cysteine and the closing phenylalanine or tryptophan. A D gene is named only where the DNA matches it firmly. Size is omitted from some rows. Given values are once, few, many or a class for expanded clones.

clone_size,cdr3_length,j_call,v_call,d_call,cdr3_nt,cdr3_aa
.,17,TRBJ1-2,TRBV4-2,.,TGTGCCAGCAGCCAAGGTTCAACAGGAGATGCTAACTATGGCTACACCTTC,CASSQGSTGDANYGYTF
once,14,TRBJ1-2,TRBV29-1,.,TGCAGCGTTGATCTACAGGGACCTAACTATGGCTACACCTTC,CSVDLQGPNYGYTF
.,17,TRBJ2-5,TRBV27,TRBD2,TGTGCCAGCAGTTTTCTTTCGGGGGGGCTGATCCAAGAGACCCAGTACTTC,CASSFLSGGLIQETQYF
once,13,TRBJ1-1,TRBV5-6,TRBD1,TGTGCCAGCAGTCAAGACAGGGAGACTGAAGCTTTCTTT,CASSQDRETEAFF
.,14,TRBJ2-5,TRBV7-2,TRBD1,TGTGCCAGCAGCCGGGACAGGGGAGGGGAGACCCAGTACTTC,CASSRDRGGETQYF
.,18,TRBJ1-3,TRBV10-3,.,TGTGCCATCAGTGACGACAGGCCGGTCCCGAGCTCTGGAAACACCATATATTTT,CAISDDRPVPSSGNTIYF
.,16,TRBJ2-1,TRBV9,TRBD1,TGTGCCAGCAGCGGAACCGGGACAGGGTTATACAATGAGCAGTTCTTC,CASSGTGTGLYNEQFF
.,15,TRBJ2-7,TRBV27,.,TGTGCCAGCAGTTTATCCCTACAGGTCTCCTACGAGCAGTACTTC,CASSLSLQVSYEQYF
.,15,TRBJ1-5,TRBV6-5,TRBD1,TGTGCCAGCCGAAACAGGGGCTCGAGCAATCAGCCCCAGCATTTT,CASRNRGSSNQPQHF
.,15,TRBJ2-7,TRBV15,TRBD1,TGTGCCACCAGCAGAGGGGGGACAGCGTCCTACGAGCAGTACTTC,CATSRGGTASYEQYF